The clone carrying this TCR beta chain was observed a handful of times. The data derive from a study of blood T cell repertoires in COVID-19. Overall study: From the United States, Italy and Spain came samples of acute and convalescent COVID-19. T cells, B-cell-depleted T cells, or PBMCs provided the cDNA or gDNA that served as material.

Per the original methods: For nucleated cells, counts were estimated from reference gene primer amplification. Generated by immunoSEQ multiplex PCR, the TCRdb table keeps only in-frame clones and is missing some. Clonal size and the V and J genes are those of that table, whereas D and trimming came from the DNA. In the table there are 60,000 to 75,000 clones, about 86% of which are singletons. There are 16 residues in the CDR3. With 0 bases clipped from V and 2 bases from J, the junction kept 4 bases outside the gene matches. CDR1 is MGHRA and CDR2 is YSYEKL in the germline V gene. The chain combines TRBV4-1 with TRBJ2-3; 8 nucleotides agree with TRBD2. Sequences were obtained from peripheral blood. This clonotype was obtained from a human donor in a cohort sampled during active COVID-19. The CDR3 nucleotides read TGCGCCAGCAGCCAAGAAGGACTAGCCGCCACAGATACGCAGTATTTT. Encoded protein: CASSQEGLAATDTQYF.